The 17 T cell receptor beta chains below were found in one sample sequenced in a study of blood T cells in healthy people across ages. Next came a second PCR, run for about 6 to 11 cycles, which used a sample-barcoded 5' primer along with a J-beta primer mix. TCRdb re-analysed the 5' RACE reads in MiXCR, keeping a single row per CDR3 protein. The sample includes around 1,500,000 distinct CDR3 sequences, 28% of them seen just once. Sequencing input: blood. The receptor set was obtained from a woman in her 30s in good health.

The gene calls are TRBV2 and TRBJ1-5; D is unresolved. This CDR3 spans 14 amino acids. The V gene lost 3 bases and the J gene lost 2 bases, with 8 bases spanning the gap. Germline assignment: CDR1 SNHLY and CDR2 FYNNEI. CDR3 nucleotides: TGTGCCAGCAGTGATTGGGGTCGCAATCAGCCCCAGCATTTT. This sequence encodes CASSDWGRNQPQHF.

This clonotype was detected many times. The rearrangement uses TRBV29-1 and TRBJ2-1; 15 bases line up with TRBD2. Germline CDR1 is SQVTM and CDR2 is ANQGSEA. Losses at the gene ends were 6 bases for V and 12 bases for J; bases not matched to a gene: 6. The CDR3 is 13 amino acids. In nucleotides, the CDR3 is TGCAGCGTGGGGGGACTAGCGGGAGGTATGCAGTTCTTC. It encodes CSVGGLAGGMQFF.

Points on this clonotype: The junction does not match germline at one end; this may be a read error. The chain combines TRBV29-1 with TRBJ1-1; TRBD1 matches 10 bases. Germline CDR1 SQVTM, CDR2 ANQGSEA. The CDR3 runs 17 residues. The CDR3 DNA reads as TGCAGCCCACGGTCCTGGGACAGGGGATCTTCGGACACTGGAGCTTTCTTT. This sequence encodes CSPRSWDRGSSDTGAFF. Full variable domain (missing parts from reference TRBV29-1 and TRBJ1-1): SAVISQKPSRDICQRGTSLTIQCQVDSQVTMMFWYRQQPGQSLTLIATANQGSEATYESGFVIDKFPISRPNLTFSTLTVSNMSPEDSSIYLCSPRSWDRGSSDTGAFFGQGTRLTVV.

In this sample, this clonotype turned up a few times. The CDR3 here is CASITGGGYTF. CDR3 in DNA: TGTGCCAGCATCACCGGGGGTGGCTACACCTTC. The chain has TRBV7-9 and TRBJ1-2; D may be TRBD1 (5 bases). V lost 7 bases and J lost 7, with 10 bases in between. This CDR3 contains 11 residues. Germline CDR1 is SEHNR and CDR2 is FQNEAQ (reference sequence). The full variable domain, with the rest looked up from reference TRBV7-9 and TRBJ1-2, is DTGVSQNPRHKITKRGQNVTFRCDPISEHNRLYWYRQTLGQGPEFLTYFQNEAQLEKSRLLSDRFSAERPKGSFSTLEIQRTEQGDSAMYLCASITGGGYTFGSGTRLTVV.

This clonotype showed up just a few times. The chain uses TRBV6-5 and TRBJ1-2; D is undetermined. The V gene lost 6 bases and the J gene lost 2 bases, with 7 bases spanning the gap. Germline-derived CDR1 and CDR2 are MNHEY and SVGAGI. CDR3 length equals 12 residues. The CDR3 loop is CASRERNYGYTF. The DNA of the CDR3 is TGTGCCAGCAGGGAACGAAACTATGGCTACACCTTC.

The chain employs TRBV28 and TRBJ1-5, with TRBD1 as a possible D gene (5 bases). Between the trimmed V and J ends, which lost 3 bases and 6 bases, there was a span of 15 bases. CDR3 size: 15 residues. CDR1 MDHEN and CDR2 SYDVKM come from the germline V gene. CDR3 bases: TGTGCCAGCAGTTTCCCGCAGGGAACTAGTCAGCCCCAGCATTTT. This gives the protein CASSFPQGTSQPQHF. Looking up the rest from reference TRBV28 and TRBJ1-5 gives the full variable domain: DVKVTQSSRYLVKRTGEKVFLECVQDMDHENMFWYRQDPGLGLRLIYFSYDVKMKEKGDIPEGYSVSREKKERFSLILESASTNQTSMYLCASSFPQGTSQPQHFGDGTRLSIL.

This clonotype has a count of ten or more. The chain uses TRBV12-5 and TRBJ2-7; TRBD2 matches at 9 bases. CDR1 is LGHNT, CDR2 FRNRAP, per germline. Trimming removed 0 bases from V and 4 bases from J; junction bases left unmatched: 4. The CDR3 is 15 residues long. The CDR3 loop reads CASGLVGLAAYEQYF. In nucleotides, the CDR3 is TGTGCTAGTGGTTTGGTGGGACTAGCTGCGTACGAGCAGTACTTC.

The sample holds a few counts of this clonotype. CDR3 region: CASSLDGTGEVYYGYTF. In nucleotides, the CDR3 is TGCGCCAGCAGCTTGGACGGGACAGGGGAAGTGTACTATGGCTACACCTTC. The chain carries TRBV5-1 and TRBJ1-2; TRBD1 matches 10 bases. The CDR3 length is 17 residues. Germline CDR1 reads SGHRS; CDR2 reads YFSETQ. The V segment lost 0 bases and the J segment 3 bases; nucleotides outside the gene matches: 8. Together with reference TRBV5-1 and TRBJ1-2, the CDR3 gives the full variable domain: KAGVTQTPRYLIKTRGQQVTLSCSPISGHRSVSWYQQTPGQGLQFLFEYFSETQRNKGNFPGRFSGRQFSNSRSEMNVSTLELGDSALYLCASSLDGTGEVYYGYTFGSGTRLTVV.

V is TRBV9 and J is TRBJ2-1; 11 nucleotides line up with TRBD2. Per the germline V gene, CDR1 is SGDLS and CDR2 is YYNGEE. V shed 0 bases, J shed 9 bases, and the junction held 5 bases outside the gene matches. The CDR3 is made up of 15 amino acids. The CDR3 region is CASSVGTSGRSEQFF. CDR3 nucleotide sequence: TGTGCCAGCAGCGTAGGAACTAGCGGGAGAAGTGAGCAGTTCTTC.

This chain uses TRBV5-6 with TRBJ2-1; D may be TRBD1 (5 bases). The tail of the sequence fits TRBJ2-7 better, so the J call may be wrong. This CDR3 has 15 amino acids. CDR1 is SGHDT, CDR2 YYEEEE, per germline. CDR3 protein: CASSLDSRGYNEQYF. In DNA, the CDR3 is TGTGCCAGCAGCTTAGACAGTCGCGGCTACAATGAGCAGTACTTC.

This clonotype was picked up a small number of times. This chain connects TRBV3-1 to TRBJ2-3, with D unresolved. The germline V and J ends were trimmed by 0 bases and 4 bases, with 14 bases remaining between them. Germline V gene data show CDR1 as LGHDT and CDR2 as YNNKEL (reference sequence). This CDR3 spans 16 amino acids. CDR3 nucleotide sequence: TGTGCCAGCAGCCAAGAGACGGAGACTCTCCCAGATACGCAGTATTTT. Residues: CASSQETETLPDTQYF.

This clonotype was seen a single time. This chain joins TRBV6-1 and TRBJ2-2, with TRBD2 matching 9 bases. Unmatched junction bases numbered 9, after V lost 5 bases and J lost 5 bases. CDR1 is MNHNS and CDR2 is SASEGT in the germline V gene. The CDR3 totals 16 residues. This CDR3 reads CASSQGALAGTGELFF. The CDR3 region has the DNA TGTGCCAGCAGTCAAGGGGCGCTAGCGGGAACCGGGGAGCTGTTTTTT.

This clonotype has a handful of counts. The rearrangement joins TRBV14 to TRBJ2-7; tentatively, D is TRBD1 or TRBD2 (5 bases each). V lost 4 bases and J lost 0, with 13 bases in between. The CDR3 sequence is 15 residues long. CDR1 is SGHDN, CDR2 FVKESK, per germline. CDR3 sequence reads: CASSLGRCSSYEQYF. The CDR3 coding sequence is TGTGCCAGCAGCCTGGGACGGTGCAGCTCCTACGAGCAGTACTTC.

The rearrangement links TRBV7-2 to TRBJ2-5; D might be TRBD2 (6 bases). V was trimmed by 2 bases and J by 5 bases, leaving 12 bases between them. Germline V gives CDR1 SGHTA, CDR2 FQGNSA. The CDR3 contains 14 residues. The CDR3 nucleotides read TGTGCCAGCAGCTTAAATTCGGGAGAGGAGACCCAGTACTTC. It is translated as CASSLNSGEETQYF.

This clonotype appeared a few times. The chain carries TRBV9 and TRBJ2-1; 9 nucleotides line up with TRBD1. CDR3 length: 15 residues. The V and J ends lost 7 bases and 7 bases, in that order; junction bases with no gene match: 12. In germline, CDR1 is SGDLS, CDR2 YYNGEE. The CDR3: CASDKGTGPRNEQFF. CDR3 nucleotides: TGTGCCAGCGACAAAGGGACAGGGCCTAGAAATGAGCAGTTCTTC.

This chain uses TRBV28 with TRBJ1-5; D is unresolved. With 2 bases removed from V and 3 bases from J, the gap between germline ends came to 11 bases. Germline loops: CDR1 MDHEN, CDR2 SYDVKM. The CDR3 covers 15 residues. In DNA form, the CDR3 reads TGTGCCAGCAGTTTACGGTGGGGAGACAATCAGCCCCAGCATTTT. As protein: CASSLRWGDNQPQHF.

This clonotype was detected many times. The V call is TRBV6-5, the J call TRBJ2-1, with TRBD2 matching 8 bases. V trimming: 6 bases; J trimming: 4 bases; junction bases outside the gene matches: 5. In germline, CDR1 is MNHEY, CDR2 SVGAGI. There are 14 residues in the CDR3. The CDR3 DNA sequence: TGTGCCAGCAGACGGGGGGGACCTTACAATGAGCAGTTCTTC. Translating it yields CASRRGGPYNEQFF.